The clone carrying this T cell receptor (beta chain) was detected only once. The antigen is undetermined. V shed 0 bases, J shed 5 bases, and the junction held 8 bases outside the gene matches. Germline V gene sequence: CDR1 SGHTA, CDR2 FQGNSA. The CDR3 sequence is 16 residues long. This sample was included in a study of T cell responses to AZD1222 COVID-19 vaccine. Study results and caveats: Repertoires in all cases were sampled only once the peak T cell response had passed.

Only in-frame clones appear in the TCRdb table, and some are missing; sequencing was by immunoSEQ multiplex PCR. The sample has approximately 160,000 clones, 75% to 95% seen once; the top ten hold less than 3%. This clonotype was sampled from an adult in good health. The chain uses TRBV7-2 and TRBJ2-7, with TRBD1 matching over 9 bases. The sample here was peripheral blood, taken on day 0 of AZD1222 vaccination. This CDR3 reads CASSLAAGQGLNEQYF. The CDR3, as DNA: TGTGCCAGCAGCTTAGCGGCGGGACAGGGCTTGAACGAGCAGTACTTC.